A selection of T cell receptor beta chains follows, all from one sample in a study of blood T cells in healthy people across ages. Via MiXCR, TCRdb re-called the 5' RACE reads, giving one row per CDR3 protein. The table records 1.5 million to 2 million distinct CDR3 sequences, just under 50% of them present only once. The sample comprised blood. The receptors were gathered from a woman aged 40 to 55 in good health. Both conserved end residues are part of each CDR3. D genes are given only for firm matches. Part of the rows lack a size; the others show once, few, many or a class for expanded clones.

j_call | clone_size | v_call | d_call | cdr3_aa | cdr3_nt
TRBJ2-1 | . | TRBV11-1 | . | CASSSYTGREQFF | TGTGCCAGCAGCTCTTATACAGGGCGTGAGCAGTTCTTC
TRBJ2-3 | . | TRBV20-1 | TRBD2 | CSAPRRGGPNTQYF | TGCAGTGCTCCCCGGCGGGGGGGGCCTAATACGCAGTATTTT
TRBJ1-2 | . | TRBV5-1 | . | CASSFWGADYGYTF | TGCGCCAGCAGCTTTTGGGGGGCGGACTATGGCTACACCTTC
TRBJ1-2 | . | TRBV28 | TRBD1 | CASRARQGGYGYTF | TGTGCCAGCAGGGCACGACAGGGAGGCTATGGCTACACCTTC
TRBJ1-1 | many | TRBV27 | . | CASSRAENTEAFF | TGTGCCAGCAGTCGGGCCGAGAACACTGAAGCTTTCTTT
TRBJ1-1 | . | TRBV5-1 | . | CASSPGWDEAFF | TGCGCCAGCAGCCCGGGGTGGGATGAAGCTTTCTTT
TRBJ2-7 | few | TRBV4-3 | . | CASSQGSQGFGYEQYF | TGCGCCAGCAGCCAAGGGAGTCAGGGTTTTGGGTACGAGCAGTACTTC
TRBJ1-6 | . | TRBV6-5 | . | CASRPATPGSSSPLHF | TGTGCCAGCAGGCCGGCCACGCCGGGAAGTAGTTCACCCCTCCACTTT
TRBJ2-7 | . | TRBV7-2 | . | CASSISQGGYEQYF | TGTGCCAGCAGCATCTCCCAGGGGGGCTACGAGCAGTACTTC
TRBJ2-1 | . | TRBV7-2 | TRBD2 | CASALAGTYNEQFF | TGTGCCAGCGCGCTAGCGGGGACCTACAATGAGCAGTTCTTC
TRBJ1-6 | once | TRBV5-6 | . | CASSLVGWQGGSPLHF | TGTGCCAGCAGCTTGGTCGGGTGGCAGGGCGGCTCACCCCTCCACTTT
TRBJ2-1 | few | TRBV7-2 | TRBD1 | CASSSSSGTGGFF | TGTGCCAGCAGCTCCAGCTCCGGGACAGGGGGGTTCTTC
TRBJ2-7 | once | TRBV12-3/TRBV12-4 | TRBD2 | CASSCDSGGPIEQYF | TGTGCCAGCAGTTGTGATAGCGGGGGCCCTATAGAGCAGTACTTC
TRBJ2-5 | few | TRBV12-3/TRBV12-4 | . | CASSRRGDFVETQYF | TGTGCCAGCAGTCGGAGGGGAGATTTCGTGGAGACCCAGTACTTC
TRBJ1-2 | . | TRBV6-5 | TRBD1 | CAIQTGQGGGYTF | TGTGCCATACAAACTGGACAGGGTGGAGGCTACACCTTC